A selection of T cell receptor beta chains follows, all from one sample in a study of shared clonotypes between healthy human individuals. Method: immunoSEQ multiplex PCR; TCRdb's copy keeps in-frame clones and lacks some. The sample lists just over 2,000,000 clones; 85% to 95% were seen once. Sequences were obtained from naive CD4+ T cells sorted from blood. Receptors originate from a man aged 18 to 30 in good health. Both conserved end residues are part of each CDR3. Each record gives: CDR3 DNA, CDR3 protein, D gene, clone size, J gene, V gene. A D gene is named only where the DNA matches it firmly. Clone size is not always given. Where it is, it says once, few, many or a class for expanded clones.

TGTGCCAGCAGCCCAGAGAGGTCCTACGAGCAGTACTTC	CASSPERSYEQYF	NA	NA	TRBJ2-7	TRBV9
TGTGCCAGCAACCGAGCGGGGCCAGCCTACGAGCAGTACTTC	CASNRAGPAYEQYF	TRBD2	NA	TRBJ2-7	TRBV28
TGTGCCAGCAGCTTGCGCGGGGTGACAGATACGCAGTATTTT	CASSLRGVTDTQYF	NA	NA	TRBJ2-3	TRBV5-4
TGTGCCATCAGTGAGTCGGAGCTGAGCAATCAGCCCCAGCATTTT	CAISESELSNQPQHF	NA	NA	TRBJ1-5	TRBV10-3
TGTGCCAGCAGCTTAGCTACCCCCCCCACCGGGGAGCTGTTTTTT	CASSLATPPTGELFF	NA	few	TRBJ2-2	TRBV7-6
TGTGCCAGCAGCACACCGAGGTCGCATTGGGGGAGCCTCCTAATAGGCTACGAGCAGTACTTC	CASSTPRSHWGSLLIGYEQYF	NA	NA	TRBJ2-7	TRBV28
TGTGCCAGCAGCTTATCACAGGGCTCGGTGTGGGAGACCCAGTACTTC	CASSLSQGSVWETQYF	NA	NA	TRBJ2-5	TRBV7-8
TGTGCCAGCAGCGTAGTTGGTGACAGAAGTTCACCCCTCCACTTT	CASSVVGDRSSPLHF	NA	many	TRBJ1-6	TRBV9
TGTGCCAGCAGTGACTACGGGACTGCCTACGAGCAGTACTTC	CASSDYGTAYEQYF	NA	NA	TRBJ2-7	TRBV6-6
TGTGCCAGCAGTCCCCGGGGTAGCGGGGGGTACGAGCAGTACTTC	CASSPRGSGGYEQYF	TRBD2	NA	TRBJ2-7	TRBV27
TGCACCAGCAGGGCGGCCCCCGAGCAGTTCTTC	CTSRAAPEQFF	NA	NA	TRBJ2-1	TRBV1
TGTGCCAGCAGTTTATATGGGGAGCTGTACGAGCAGTACTTC	CASSLYGELYEQYF	NA	NA	TRBJ2-7	TRBV28
TGCGCCAGCAGCTTGGCCTTCGAGACCCAGTACTTC	CASSLAFETQYF	NA	once	TRBJ2-5	TRBV5-1
TGTGCCAGCAGTCTCCAGGGGGCACCCTTCGATGAGCAGTTCTTC	CASSLQGAPFDEQFF	TRBD1	NA	TRBJ2-1	TRBV6-5
TGTGCCTGGTATCACCCGGGGGTGAGTGAAGCTTTCTTT	CAWYHPGVSEAFF	NA	NA	TRBJ1-1	TRBV30
TGCGCCAGCAGCAAGACAGGGAACACCGGGGAGCTGTTTTTT	CASSKTGNTGELFF	NA	NA	TRBJ2-2	TRBV5-1
TGTGCCAGCAGTCCGGCCTGGGGTCCCCACTCCTACGAGCAGTACTTC	CASSPAWGPHSYEQYF	NA	NA	TRBJ2-7	TRBV28
TGCGCCAGCAGCTTACGTGGAGAAAGCAATCAGCCCCAGCATTTT	CASSLRGESNQPQHF	NA	NA	TRBJ1-5	TRBV5-1
TGTGCCAGCAGTGCCCCCAGGGTGGGTAACTATGGCTACACCTTC	CASSAPRVGNYGYTF	NA	NA	TRBJ1-2	TRBV6-1
TGCGCCAGCAGTCAATCATCTGAAGGGGTGGACGAGCAGTACTTC	CASSQSSEGVDEQYF	NA	NA	TRBJ2-7	TRBV23-1
TGTGCCAGTAGTCGGACTAGCGGGAGTGGAAATGAGCAGTTCTTC	CASSRTSGSGNEQFF	TRBD2	NA	TRBJ2-1	TRBV19
TGTGCCAGCAGTGAAAGATTGGGGGTGAACACTGAAGCTTTCTTT	CASSERLGVNTEAFF	NA	NA	TRBJ1-1	TRBV6-1
TGTGCCAGCTGGGATGGACAGGGCTGGGACTATGGCTACACCTTC	CASWDGQGWDYGYTF	TRBD1	NA	TRBJ1-2	TRBV5-6
TGTGCCAGCAGCCTCCCCGGGGCCACTGAAGCTTTCTTT	CASSLPGATEAFF	NA	NA	TRBJ1-1	TRBV5-6
TGCGCCAGCAGTGGCTCCGAGACAGGGGTCTATGGCTACACCTTC	CASSGSETGVYGYTF	TRBD1	NA	TRBJ1-2	TRBV10-2
TGCGCCAGCAGCCAGGGTGGGTTAGGGGCCACCGGGGAGCTGTTTTTT	CASSQGGLGATGELFF	NA	once	TRBJ2-2	TRBV4-3
TGTGCCAGTAGTAAGCCGACCTCCTATAATACCGGGGAGCTGTTTTTT	CASSKPTSYNTGELFF	NA	NA	TRBJ2-2	TRBV19
TGCGCCAGCAGCACGGAGTCGTATTCACCCCTCCACTTT	CASSTESYSPLHF	NA	NA	TRBJ1-6	TRBV5-1
TGTGCCAGCAGCTCCCTAGGTGGTAGCACAGATACGCAGTATTTT	CASSSLGGSTDTQYF	NA	NA	TRBJ2-3	TRBV7-9
TGTGCCAGTAGTATAGACTCGGGGACCCCCGATCGGTTCTTC	CASSIDSGTPDRFF	NA	NA	TRBJ2-1	TRBV19
TGTGCCAGCAGCTTCCATCCGGGACAGGCCACAGATACGCAGTATTTT	CASSFHPGQATDTQYF	TRBD1	NA	TRBJ2-3	TRBV9
TGTGCCAGTAGTATAGCCGGGACAGGGGTCTACGAGCAGTACTTC	CASSIAGTGVYEQYF	TRBD1	NA	TRBJ2-7	TRBV19
TGTGCCAGCAGCCGCCGACTAGCGGGAGGAACAGATACGCAGTATTTT	CASSRRLAGGTDTQYF	TRBD2	NA	TRBJ2-3	TRBV13
TGTGCCACCAGCAGAGATCAGCAGCGGACAAGTCCCCAGTACTTC	CATSRDQQRTSPQYF	NA	NA	TRBJ2-7	TRBV15
TGTGCCAGCTCACCACCCGGCGGGACCCTCTACAATGAGCAGTTCTTC	CASSPPGGTLYNEQFF	NA	NA	TRBJ2-1	TRBV18
TGTGCCAGCAGTGACTCGGTCGAAGCGGGAGTGCCCTACGAGCAGTACTTC	CASSDSVEAGVPYEQYF	TRBD2	NA	TRBJ2-7	TRBV6-4